Listed below are T cell receptor beta chains from one sample, sequenced in a study of CD8+ T cells in alopecia areata. Repertoires were generated with immunoSEQ multiplex PCR, while TCRdb's copy carries only in-frame clones and drops some. In the table there are about 150,000 clones, roughly 44% of which are singletons. The sample comprised CD4+ T cells sorted from blood. The origin of the receptors is a human donor with alopecia areata. Each CDR3 is given with its conserved first and last residue. A D gene is named only where the DNA matches it firmly. Expanded clones are given a class, and other clones once, few, many or no size at all.

j_call cdr3_length clone_size v_call d_call cdr3_nt cdr3_aa
TRBJ2-3 16 few TRBV5-1 TRBD1 TGCGCCAGTACCTGGGATGGGACAGCTAGCACAGATACGCAGTATTTT CASTWDGTASTDTQYF
TRBJ2-5 15 NA TRBV28 TRBD2 TGTGCCAGCAGTTTAAGCCGGGGGGGGCAAGAGACCCAGTACTTC CASSLSRGGQETQYF
TRBJ2-1 14 few TRBV28 NA TGTGCCAGCAGTCGGATCGTAAATATAGTTTGTCCGTTCTTC CASSRIVNIVCPFF
TRBJ2-4 15 NA TRBV2 NA TGTGCCAGCAGTAGGGCCCCCGGGGCCCAAAACATTCAGTACTTC CASSRAPGAQNIQYF
TRBJ2-2 13 NA TRBV29-1 NA TGCAGCGTTCTGGGACCACGGTCCGGGGAGCTGTTTTTT CSVLGPRSGELFF
TRBJ2-2 15 NA TRBV27 NA TGTGCCAGCAGTTTACTCGGGTGGAACACCGGGGAGCTGTTTTTT CASSLLGWNTGELFF
TRBJ1-1 15 NA TRBV11-2 NA TGTGCCAGCAGCCTAGATGGACTGTCCTACACTGAAGCTTTCTTT CASSLDGLSYTEAFF
TRBJ2-3 14 few TRBV5-6 NA TGTGCCAGCAGCTTGATCGGCCGCACAGATACGCAGTATTTT CASSLIGRTDTQYF
TRBJ2-7 14 NA TRBV29-1 NA TGCAGCGCTGATACGGGAGCAAGCTCCTACGAGCAGTACTTC CSADTGASSYEQYF
TRBJ1-1 12 few TRBV29-1 TRBD1 TGCAGCGTGAACAGGGGGAACACTGAAGCTTTCTTT CSVNRGNTEAFF
TRBJ2-1 15 NA TRBV5-1 TRBD1 TGCGCCAGCAGCGCAGGACAGGGAATGTACAATGAGCAGTTCTTC CASSAGQGMYNEQFF
TRBJ2-5 13 NA TRBV15 NA TGTGCCACCAGCCAAAGGGTTGGGGAGACCCAGTACTTC CATSQRVGETQYF
TRBJ2-1 12 NA TRBV29-1 NA TGCAGCGTGGTCCCGGGGGTAAATGAGCAGTTCTTC CSVVPGVNEQFF
TRBJ2-7 14 once TRBV5-1 NA TGCGCCAGCAGCTTGGACAGGGTTAACTACGAGCAGTACTTC CASSLDRVNYEQYF
TRBJ1-5 14 once TRBV6-5 NA TGTGCCAGCAGTTACTCCCTCGGAGATTTGCCCCAGCATTTT CASSYSLGDLPQHF
TRBJ2-3 15 NA TRBV6-5 TRBD2 TGTGCCAGCAGCCCGGGACTAGCGGTTACAGATACGCAGTATTTT CASSPGLAVTDTQYF
TRBJ1-1 18 few TRBV4-1 TRBD1 TGCGCCAGCAGCTGGAGCGGGACAGGGGGACAGGCCTTACCTGAAGCTTTCTTT CASSWSGTGGQALPEAFF
TRBJ2-3 14 many TRBV2 NA TGTGCCAGCGCACGGGAGGCGGGGGCAGCTACGCAGTATTTT CASAREAGAATQYF
TRBJ2-1 18 NA TRBV28 TRBD2 TGTGCCAGCAGTTTCGGAGGACTAGCGGGAGGTTTAGGCAATGAGCAGTTCTTC CASSFGGLAGGLGNEQFF
TRBJ2-5 13 NA TRBV28 TRBD2 TGTGCCAGCAGTCGCGGGGGGGGAAAGACCCAGTACTTC CASSRGGGKTQYF
TRBJ1-5 14 NA TRBV28 TRBD1 TGTGCCAGCAGCGACAGGGCGGGACGTCAGCCCCAGCATTTT CASSDRAGRQPQHF
TRBJ1-1 14 NA TRBV30 NA TGTGCCTGGAGTGTTTGGGGTATGAGCACTGAAGCTTTCTTT CAWSVWGMSTEAFF
TRBJ2-5 16 few TRBV6-5 NA TGTGCCAGCAGTTACTACGACAGGGGAGGGCACGAGACCCAGTACTTC CASSYYDRGGHETQYF
TRBJ2-1 14 NA TRBV6-1 NA TGTGCCAGCAGTGATACAGGCTCCTACAATGAGCAGTTCTTC CASSDTGSYNEQFF
TRBJ2-2 15 NA TRBV19 NA TGTGCCAGTAGTCTCCAGGGACAGAACACCGGGGAGCTGTTTTTT CASSLQGQNTGELFF
TRBJ2-5 12 NA TRBV28 NA TGTGCCAGCAGGGACTACCAAGAGACCCAGTACTTC CASRDYQETQYF
TRBJ2-2 15 few TRBV29-1 TRBD2 TGCAGCGGGAGTGGGACTAGCGGGACCACCGGGGAGCTGTTTTTT CSGSGTSGTTGELFF
TRBJ2-2 13 few TRBV29-1 NA TGCAGCGTTGACAGGGGGGACACCGGGGAGCTGTTTTTT CSVDRGDTGELFF
TRBJ2-7 12 NA TRBV2 NA TGTGCCAGCAGCAGTGACAGCTACGAGCAGTACTTC CASSSDSYEQYF
TRBJ2-5 13 once TRBV28 NA TGTGCCAGCAGTTTATTCCTACAAGAGACCCAGTACTTC CASSLFLQETQYF
TRBJ2-1 15 NA TRBV7-3 TRBD2 TGTGCCAGCAGCGGGGGACTAGCGGGAGGCAATGAGCAGTTCTTC CASSGGLAGGNEQFF
TRBJ2-7 15 few TRBV14 TRBD1 TGTGCCAGCAGCCGCCCCGGGACAGCATACTACGAGCAGTACTTC CASSRPGTAYYEQYF
TRBJ2-7 13 few TRBV18 NA TGTGCCAGCTCACCACCAGACCAATACGAGCAGTACTTC CASSPPDQYEQYF
TRBJ1-2 16 NA TRBV7-3 NA TGTGCCAGCAGCTTAGATCGGCTGACAGGTCTCTATGGCTACACCTTC CASSLDRLTGLYGYTF
TRBJ2-5 14 NA TRBV28 NA TGTGCCAGCAGTCTAGACTCATTACGCGAGACCCAGTACTTC CASSLDSLRETQYF